The clone carrying this T cell receptor (beta chain) showed up many times. This sample was included in a study of low-dose radiotherapy and immunotherapy resistance in tumors. Study as a whole: A total of 13 Gy over 26 weeks was given to Cohort 2 as 1 Gy per fraction every two weeks. Intravenous administration to patients comprised nivolumab at 240 mg every two weeks and ipilimumab at 1 mg/kg every six weeks.

Time point reported: before trial treatment. The donors' regimen was nivolumab, ipilimumab, aspirin, low-dose cyclophosphamide and low-dose radiotherapy. Eligibility was restricted to patients presenting with advanced solid tumors that lacked tumor-infiltrating lymphocytes. Gene-specific TRAV and TRBV primers were used for first-strand cDNA, covering alpha and beta chains. Amplification, which lasted 20 to 25 PCR cycles, used a constant-region primer and V-primer adapter to amplify TCRs. TCRdb reprocessed the reads with MiXCR, giving one entry per CDR3 protein. The profile shows tens of thousands of distinct CDR3 sequences, under 30% of them singletons. The CDR3 is 12 amino acids. Germline-derived CDR1 and CDR2 are LNHDA and SQIVND (reference sequence). V shed 6 bases and J shed 7 bases, with 10 bases lying between them.

V usage is TRBV19 and J usage is TRBJ2-1, with D unclear. The sequenced sample was PBMCs, obtained before treatment. The sequence derives from a male donor with prostate cancer. The CDR3 nucleotides read TGTGCCAGTAGGGGGATGGGGAATGAGCAGTTCTTC. Translating it yields CASRGMGNEQFF.